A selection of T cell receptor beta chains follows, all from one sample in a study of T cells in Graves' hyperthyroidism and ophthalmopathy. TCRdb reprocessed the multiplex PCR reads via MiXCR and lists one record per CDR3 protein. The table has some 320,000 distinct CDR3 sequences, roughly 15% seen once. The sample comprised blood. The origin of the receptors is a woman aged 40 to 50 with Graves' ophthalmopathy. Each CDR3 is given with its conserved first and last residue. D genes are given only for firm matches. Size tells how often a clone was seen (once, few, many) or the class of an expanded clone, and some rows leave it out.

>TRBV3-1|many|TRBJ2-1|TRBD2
CASSQRASGRRYEQFF
TGTGCCAGCAGCCAGCGGGCTAGCGGGAGAAGGTATGAGCAGTTCTTC
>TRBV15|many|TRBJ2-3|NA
CATVRNPTDTQYF
TGTGCCACCGTCAGGAACCCAACAGATACGCAGTATTTT
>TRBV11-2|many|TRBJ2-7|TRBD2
CASSSLGSGSNLEQYF
TGTGCCAGCAGCTCCCTCGGTAGCGGGAGCAATCTCGAGCAGTACTTC
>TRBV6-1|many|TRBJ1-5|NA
CASRRHFEHSNQPQHF
TGTGCCAGCAGAAGACATTTTGAGCATAGCAATCAGCCCCAGCATTTT
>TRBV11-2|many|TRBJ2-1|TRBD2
CASSLTGGHNEQFF
TGTGCCAGCAGCCTAACGGGAGGCCACAATGAGCAGTTCTTC
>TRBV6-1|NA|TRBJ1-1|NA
CASKQRSGVIEAFF
TGTGCCAGCAAACAAAGATCAGGGGTAATTGAAGCTTTCTTT
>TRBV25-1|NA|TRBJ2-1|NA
CASRGEVSSHEQFF
TGTGCCAGCAGGGGGGAAGTGTCAAGTCATGAGCAGTTCTTC
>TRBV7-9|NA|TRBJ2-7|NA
CASSLPGGTDLYEQYF
TGTGCCAGCAGCTTACCAGGCGGGACAGATCTCTACGAGCAGTACTTC
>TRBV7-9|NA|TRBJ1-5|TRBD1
CASSSVGTGSHQPQHF
TGTGCCAGCAGCAGCGTAGGGACAGGGTCCCATCAGCCCCAGCATTTT
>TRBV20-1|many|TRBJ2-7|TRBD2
CSADQIAGAHF
TGCAGTGCTGATCAGATAGCGGGAGCTCACTTC
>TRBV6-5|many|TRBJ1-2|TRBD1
CASSYSLSRTGRNNYGYTF
TGTGCCAGCAGTTACTCCCTATCCCGGACAGGGAGAAATAACTATGGCTACACCTTC
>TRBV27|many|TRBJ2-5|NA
CASSLIGSQETQYF
TGTGCCAGCAGTTTAATCGGGAGCCAAGAGACCCAGTACTTC
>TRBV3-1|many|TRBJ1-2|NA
CASSQEDSRRGQNYGYTF
TGTGCCAGCAGCCAAGAGGACAGCAGGAGGGGACAAAACTATGGCTACACCTTC
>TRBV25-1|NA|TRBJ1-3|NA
CASSVSGFSGNTIYF
TGTGCCAGCAGTGTATCGGGCTTCTCTGGAAACACCATATATTTT
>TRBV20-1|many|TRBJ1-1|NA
CSASYSENTEAFF
TGCAGTGCTAGCTACAGCGAGAACACTGAAGCTTTCTTT
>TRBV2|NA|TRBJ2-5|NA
CASSDGTGLRETQYF
TGTGCCAGCAGTGACGGGACTGGGCTCCGTGAGACCCAGTACTTC
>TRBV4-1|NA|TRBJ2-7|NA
CASSQVEGKSEQYF
TGCGCCAGCAGCCAAGTTGAGGGGAAGAGCGAGCAGTACTTC
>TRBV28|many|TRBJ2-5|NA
CASSPPGVETQYF
TGTGCCAGCAGTCCACCGGGGGTTGAGACCCAGTACTTC
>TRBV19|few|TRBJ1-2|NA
CASSTAGGAPHGYTF
TGTGCCAGTAGTACGGCGGGGGGGGCGCCTCATGGCTACACCTTC
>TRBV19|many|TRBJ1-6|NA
CASSPTDFDNSPLHF
TGTGCCAGTAGCCCGACAGACTTCGATAATTCACCCCTCCACTTT
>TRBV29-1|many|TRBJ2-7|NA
CSVEVLGEQYF
TGCAGCGTTGAGGTTCTGGGAGAGCAGTACTTC
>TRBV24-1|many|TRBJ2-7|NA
CATSDSWTSEQYF
TGTGCCACCAGTGACTCCTGGACGAGTGAGCAGTACTTC
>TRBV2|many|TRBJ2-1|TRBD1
CASRGGQGGYNEQFF
TGTGCCAGCAGGGGTGGACAGGGAGGTTACAATGAGCAGTTCTTC
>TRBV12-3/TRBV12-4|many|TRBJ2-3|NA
CASSSDRGTDTQYF
TGTGCCAGCAGCTCGGACCGTGGCACAGATACGCAGTATTTT
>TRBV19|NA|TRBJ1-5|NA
CASSDSRGGGNQPQHF
TGTGCCAGTTCGGACTCAAGGGGTGGCGGCAATCAGCCCCAGCATTTT
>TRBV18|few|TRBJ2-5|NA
CASSRSDSKETQYF
TGTGCCAGCTCACGGTCTGACAGCAAAGAGACCCAGTACTTC
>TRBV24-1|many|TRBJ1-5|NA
CATSNVSNQPQHF
TGTGCCACCAGTAACGTCAGCAATCAGCCCCAGCATTTT
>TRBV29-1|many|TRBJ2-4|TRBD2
CSVALAGGGAKNIQYF
TGCAGCGTTGCCCTAGCGGGGGGTGGGGCCAAAAACATTCAGTACTTC